The 25 T cell receptor beta chains in this list originate from one sample, sequenced in a study of blood T cell repertoires in COVID-19. TCRdb's copy holds only in-frame clones and misses some; the assay was immunoSEQ multiplex PCR. The sample has about 180,000 clones, about 82% seen once. Sequenced material: peripheral blood. Source of these receptors: an older man with active or convalescent COVID-19.

The genes are TRBV6-1 and TRBJ2-4; 7 nucleotides match TRBD1. Looked up from germline, CDR1 is MNHNS and CDR2 is SASEGT. V lost 2 bases to trimming and J lost 10 bases; unmatched junction nucleotides: 8. This CDR3 comprises 14 residues. CDR3 sequence (DNA): TGTGCCAGCAGTGAATACCCCGGCAGGGGGATTCAGTACTTC. This gives the protein CASSEYPGRGIQYF.

This clone was detected only once. The chain carries TRBV6-5 and TRBJ2-3; no definite D call. The V gene lost 8 bases and the J gene lost 5 bases, with 11 bases spanning the gap. CDR1 and CDR2 from the germline V gene are MNHEY and SVGAGI. The CDR3 consists of 12 residues. The CDR3 here is CASFRFGDTQYF. The CDR3 DNA follows: TGTGCCAGCTTTCGGTTCGGAGATACGCAGTATTTT.

The chain uses TRBV6-5 and TRBJ1-2, with 8 bases aligning to TRBD1. Germline trimming cut 6 bases from V and 5 bases from J; bases unmatched to any gene: 11. The length of the CDR3 is 15 residues. In germline, CDR1 is MNHEY, CDR2 SVGAGI. The CDR3 here is CASRGQATIPYGYTF. CDR3 sequence (DNA): TGTGCCAGCAGGGGACAGGCTACGATTCCTTATGGCTACACCTTC.

This clone occurred a few times. The chain couples TRBV30 to TRBJ1-3, with 8 bases matching TRBD1. This CDR3 comprises 16 residues. Germline-derived CDR1 and CDR2 are GTSNPN and SVGIG (reference sequence). The junction had 10 bases not matched to a gene; V was cut back by 3 bases and J by 3 bases. CDR3 protein: CAWSPPGGADGNTIYF. The DNA of the CDR3 is TGTGCCTGGAGCCCCCCAGGGGGCGCGGATGGAAACACCATATATTTT.

Concerning this clone: Germline is not matched at one junction end, which may reflect a read error. The chain uses TRBV2 and TRBJ2-1; TRBD2 is a possible D gene (6 bases). Germline-derived CDR1 and CDR2 are SNHLY and FYNNEI. The CDR3 covers 13 residues. CDR3 DNA: TGTGCCAGCAGTCGGGACTCCTTCAATGAGCAGTTCTTC. Amino acid sequence: CASSRDSFNEQFF.

This chain joins TRBV29-1 and TRBJ1-5, with D maybe TRBD1 (5 bases). Germline CDR1 is SQVTM and CDR2 is ANQGSEA. V gave up 4 bases and J gave up 5 bases, with 12 bases separating them. This CDR3 region has 13 residues. The DNA for the CDR3 is TGCAGCGTTGCGCAGGGTTCTTATCAGCCCCAGCATTTT. Translated: CSVAQGSYQPQHF.

This clone was counted between two and nine times. The J gene is TRBJ2-1, the V gene TRBV3-1 (or the pseudogene TRBV3-2); TRBD2 aligns across 9 bases. Germline CDR1 reads LGHDT; CDR2 reads YNNKEL (reference sequence). This CDR3 has 15 amino acids. V lost 4 bases and J lost 9; bases outside the gene matches: 10. The CDR3 protein is CASSRNSGSFPEQFF. The CDR3 DNA reads TGTGCCAGCAGCCGAAATAGCGGGAGTTTCCCTGAGCAGTTCTTC.

Notes on this clone: The same CDR3 arises from other DNA sequences in this sample as well. This chain links TRBV9 with TRBJ2-1, with 9 nucleotides matching TRBD2. The CDR3 sequence is 15 residues long. J lost 4 bases, V lost 2 bases, and 4 bases had no gene match. Germline V CDR1 and CDR2: SGDLS, YYNGEE. CDR3 residues: CASSVGAGGYNEQFF. The CDR3, as DNA: TGTGCCAGCAGCGTGGGGGCGGGAGGGTACAATGAGCAGTTCTTC.

V is TRBV23-1 and J is TRBJ2-7; TRBD1 matches at 9 bases. Being an ORF, TRBV23-1 has a function that is uncertain. CDR3 size: 14 residues. The V gene end was trimmed by 6 bases and the J gene end by 6 bases; junction bases not matched to a gene: 9. CDR3 sequence: CASSVNRGLGEQYF. The CDR3, as DNA: TGCGCCAGCAGCGTCAACAGGGGGCTGGGCGAGCAGTACTTC.

The chain carries TRBV9 and TRBJ2-1, with 14 positions matching TRBD2. J was trimmed by 2 bases and V by 0 bases; bases with no gene match: 10. CDR1 is SGDLS and CDR2 is YYNGEE in the germline V gene. The CDR3 consists of 20 residues. The CDR3 DNA reads as TGTGCCAGCAGCGTAGGGATCGGGACTAGCGGGAGTCGTGCCTACAATGAGCAGTTCTTC. Translation: CASSVGIGTSGSRAYNEQFF.

The V call is TRBV6-5, the J call TRBJ2-1, with 8 bases that match TRBD2. The germline CDR1 and CDR2 sequences are MNHEY and SVGAGI. The V segment lost 4 bases and the J segment 7 bases; nucleotides outside the gene matches: 3. CDR3 size: 13 residues. DNA of the CDR3: TGTGCCAGCAGTTTACTAGCGGCAAATGAGCAGTTCTTC. This encodes CASSLLAANEQFF.

Here the CDR3 DNA reads TGTGCCAGCAGGTATACTACAGGGTCGAACACCGGGGAGCTGTTTTTT. Residues: CASRYTTGSNTGELFF. The genes are TRBV2 and TRBJ2-2; TRBD1 might be the D (6 bases). Germline loops: CDR1 SNHLY, CDR2 FYNNEI. This CDR3 spans 16 amino acids. Deletions cut 6 bases from V and 0 bases from J, with 14 bases between.

Regarding this clone: Other DNA sequences in the sample encode the same CDR3. The rearrangement joins TRBV6-1 to TRBJ2-7; possibly TRBD2 for D (5 bases). Trimming left V 1 base short and J 3 bases short, with 7 bases between. The CDR3 is 13 amino acids. Germline lookup yields CDR1 MNHNS and CDR2 SASEGT. Written as DNA, the CDR3 is TGTGCCAGCAGTGAAGATCGGGGCTACGAGCAGTACTTC. It codes for CASSEDRGYEQYF.

This clone was seen only a few times. The junction and the germline gene differ at one end; a read error may be behind it. V gene TRBV7-7 combines with J gene TRBJ2-3; maybe TRBD2 (6 bases). This CDR3 is built from 15 residues. CDR1 is SSHAT, CDR2 FNYEAQ, per germline (reference sequence). In nucleotides, the CDR3 is TGTGCTAGCAGCCCCCGGGAGCCCGGAACAGATACGCAGTATTTT. Its protein is CASSPREPGTDTQYF.

The chain combines TRBV29-1 with TRBJ1-5; possible D gene TRBD1, 6 bases. Trimming cost V 6 bases and J 4 bases, with 13 bases left between them. The CDR3 is made up of 13 amino acids. Germline V gene data show CDR1 as SQVTM and CDR2 as ANQGSEA. CDR3 protein: CSVLLGGNQPQHF. DNA of the CDR3: TGCAGCGTGTTACTAGGGGGTAATCAGCCCCAGCATTTT.

This clone occurred once. The rearrangement joins TRBV5-1 to TRBJ2-7, with TRBD1 as a possible D gene (5 bases). CDR3 size: 15 residues. CDR1 and CDR2 from the germline V gene are SGHRS and YFSETQ. Deletions cut 4 bases from V and 3 bases from J, with 17 bases between. DNA for the CDR3: TGCGCCAGCAGCGATCCAGGGCCCCCAGGCTACGAGCAGTACTTC. Protein sequence: CASSDPGPPGYEQYF. The full variable domain, with the rest looked up from reference TRBV5-1 and TRBJ2-7, is KAGVTQTPRYLIKTRGQQVTLSCSPISGHRSVSWYQQTPGQGLQFLFEYFSETQRNKGNFPGRFSGRQFSNSRSEMNVSTLELGDSALYLCASSDPGPPGYEQYFGPGTRLTVT.

CDR3: CASSLGGQGNTDTQYF. CDR3 coding DNA: TGTGCCAGCAGCTTAGGTGGACAGGGGAATACAGATACGCAGTATTTT. V usage is TRBV7-9 and J usage is TRBJ2-3, with 9 bases aligning to TRBD1. Unmatched junction bases numbered 5, after V lost 1 base and J lost 3 bases. The CDR3 is 16 amino acids. The germline CDR1 and CDR2 sequences are SEHNR and FQNEAQ (reference sequence).

The chain recombines TRBV10-3 with TRBJ1-2; weak D call: TRBD1 (5 bases). Per germline, CDR1 ENHRY and CDR2 SYGVKD. Trimming took 2 bases from V and 7 from J, leaving 11 bases between them. This CDR3 region has 13 residues. The CDR3: CAISEGAESGYTF. DNA of the CDR3: TGTGCCATCAGTGAGGGGGCGGAAAGTGGCTACACCTTC.

Here the CDR3 DNA reads TGTGCCAGCAGCTTCGACTACCGATCCAGCGATACGCAGTATTTT. Amino acids: CASSFDYRSSDTQYF. The V and J genes are TRBV7-2 and TRBJ2-3, with a tentative D call TRBD2 (5 bases). CDR1 SGHTA and CDR2 FQGNSA come from the germline V gene. The CDR3 contains 15 residues. V gave up 3 bases and J gave up 6 bases, with 16 bases separating them.

The chain recombines TRBV4-3 with TRBJ2-1; 8 bases agree with TRBD1. The germline gives CDR1 LGHNA, CDR2 YSLEER. The trim removed 4 bases at V and 10 bases at J, leaving 18 bases unmatched. The length of the CDR3 is 17 residues. The CDR3 region is CASSRDRRLTGGEEQFF. The CDR3, as DNA: TGCGCCAGCAGCCGAGACCGGAGATTAACAGGGGGTGAAGAGCAGTTCTTC.

In this sample, this clone turned up once. This sequence joins TRBV7-9 and TRBJ1-2; D is possibly TRBD1 (5 bases). Between the trimmed V and J ends, which lost 7 bases and 3 bases, there was a span of 15 bases. Germline assignment: CDR1 SEHNR and CDR2 FQNEAQ (reference sequence). CDR3 length equals 14 residues. The CDR3 DNA reads as TGTGCCAGCACCCGAGGGGAGGGTTACTATGGCTACACCTTC. This encodes CASTRGEGYYGYTF. Variable domain in full (rest from reference TRBV7-9 and TRBJ1-2): DTGVSQNPRHKITKRGQNVTFRCDPISEHNRLYWYRQTLGQGPEFLTYFQNEAQLEKSRLLSDRFSAERPKGSFSTLEIQRTEQGDSAMYLCASTRGEGYYGYTFGSGTRLTVV.

The chain has TRBV6-5 and TRBJ2-7; D possibly corresponds to TRBD2 (6 bases). CDR3 length equals 14 residues. CDR1 is MNHEY and CDR2 is SVGAGI in the germline V gene. Trimming removed 4 bases at V and 2 bases at J, with 12 bases between. The DNA for the CDR3 is TGTGCCAGCAGTTTCGACGGCGGGGCCTACGAGCAGTACTTC. Translation gives CASSFDGGAYEQYF.

This clone occurred once. The rearrangement links TRBV19 to TRBJ1-6; D possibly corresponds to TRBD1 (5 bases). The germline CDR1 and CDR2 sequences are LNHDA and SQIVND (reference sequence). V was shortened by 5 bases and J by 5 bases, with 13 bases between the two germline ends. The CDR3 is 15 amino acids. The chain's CDR3 is CASSRRGGDNSPLHF. As DNA, the CDR3 is TGTGCCAGTAGTCGGAGGGGCGGCGATAATTCACCCCTCCACTTT. The full variable domain, rest sourced from reference TRBV19 and TRBJ1-6, is DGGITQSPKYLFRKEGQNVTLSCEQNLNHDAMYWYRQDPGQGLRLIYYSQIVNDFQKGDIAEGYSVSREKKESFPLTVTSAQKNPTAFYLCASSRRGGDNSPLHFGNGTRLTVT.

This clone was observed a handful of times. V is TRBV5-6 and J is TRBJ1-5; no definite D call. Between the trimmed V and J ends, which lost 3 bases and 0 bases, there was a span of 4 bases. Looked up from germline, CDR1 is SGHDT and CDR2 is YYEEEE. The CDR3 is 13 residues long. The CDR3 nucleotides are TGTGCCAGCAGCTATTATAGCAATCAGCCCCAGCATTTT. Translation: CASSYYSNQPQHF.

This clone was seen only a few times. The gene calls are TRBV7-9 and TRBJ1-3; D is uncertain. V shed 2 bases and J shed 2 bases, with 10 bases lying between them. The CDR3 is 15 residues long. Germline V gives CDR1 SEHNR, CDR2 FQNEAQ (reference sequence). In DNA, the CDR3 is TGTGCCAGCAGCTTACCTAGACGCGCTGGAAACACCATATATTTT. This translates into CASSLPRRAGNTIYF.